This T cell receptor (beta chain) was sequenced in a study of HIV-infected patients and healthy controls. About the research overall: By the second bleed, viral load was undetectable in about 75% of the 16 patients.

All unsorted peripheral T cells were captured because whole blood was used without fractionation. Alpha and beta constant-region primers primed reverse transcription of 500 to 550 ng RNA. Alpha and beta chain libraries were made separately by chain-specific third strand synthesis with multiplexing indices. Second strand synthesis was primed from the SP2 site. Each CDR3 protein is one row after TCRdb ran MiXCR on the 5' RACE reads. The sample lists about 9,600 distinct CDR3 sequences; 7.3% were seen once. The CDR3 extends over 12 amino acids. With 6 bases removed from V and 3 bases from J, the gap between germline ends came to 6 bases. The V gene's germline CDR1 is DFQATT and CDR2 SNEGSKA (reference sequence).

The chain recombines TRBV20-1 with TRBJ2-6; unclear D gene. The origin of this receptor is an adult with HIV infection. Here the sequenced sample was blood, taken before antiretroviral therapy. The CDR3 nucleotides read TGCAGTGCGGCCGGTGGGGCCAACGTCCTGACTTTC. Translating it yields CSAAGGANVLTF.